The 21 T cell receptor beta chains reported below all come from one sample, sequenced in a study of T cells after yellow fever vaccination (dated by TCRdb to the late 2010s). Reading the label with the study, this specimen's treatment or condition is: live attenuated yellow fever vaccine strain. Libraries were constructed by 5' RACE. Sequencer: Illumina HiSeq 2500. The public sequencing data were trimmed at Q25 with fastp and processed into clonotypes with MiXCR by TCRdb, which kept only in-frame beta chains. Each entry is one CDR3 protein sequence, shown with its most common DNA and genes. The sample includes about 260,000 distinct CDR3 sequences, with over 10% observed a single time. Of the sample, about 0.51% is held by the ten largest clones. The sequencing used CD4+ T cells sorted from PBMCs, collected 45 days after the yellow fever booster vaccination. Source of these receptors: a man aged 30 to 39 who received the YFV17D yellow fever vaccine.

V is TRBV5-1 and J is TRBJ2-7; no definite D call. CDR3 length equals 14 residues. The germline V gene encodes CDR1 SGHRS and CDR2 YFSETQ. V was shortened by 3 bases and J by 1 base, with 11 bases between the two germline ends. The CDR3 is CASSSYLASYEQYF. Here the CDR3 DNA reads TGCGCCAGCAGCTCCTACTTGGCATCCTACGAGCAGTACTTC. Using reference TRBV5-1 and TRBJ2-7 for the parts outside the CDR3, the full variable domain is KAGVTQTPRYLIKTRGQQVTLSCSPISGHRSVSWYQQTPGQGLQFLFEYFSETQRNKGNFPGRFSGRQFSNSRSEMNVSTLELGDSALYLCASSSYLASYEQYFGPGTRLTVT.

The chain is built from TRBV9 and TRBJ2-2; D ambiguous. The germline V gene encodes CDR1 SGDLS and CDR2 YYNGEE. The CDR3 loop spans 14 amino acids. V shed 7 bases and J shed 1 base, with 11 bases lying between them. The CDR3 DNA reads TGTGCCAGCGCCCGTCCGGGGAACACCGGGGAGCTGTTTTTT. It specifies CASARPGNTGELFF.

The chain is built from TRBV29-1 and TRBJ2-1; 8 nucleotides match TRBD2. This CDR3 comprises 14 residues. The J segment lost 2 bases and the V segment lost 6 bases, leaving 6 bases of the junction unmatched. From germline, CDR1 is SQVTM and CDR2 ANQGSEA. In nucleotides, the CDR3 is TGCAGCGTATGGCGGGAGGAACCCTACAATGAGCAGTTCTTC. Its translation: CSVWREEPYNEQFF.

The DNA for the CDR3 is TGTGCCAGCAGGGCCCGAGGATCCGGGGGGCCCCTTAGAAATGAAAAACTGTTTTTT. Translating gives CASRARGSGGPLRNEKLFF. The chain has TRBV4-2 and TRBJ1-4, with D perhaps matching TRBD1 (6 bases). V was shortened by 6 bases and J by 5 bases, with 28 bases between the two germline ends. The CDR3 covers 19 residues. Germline V CDR1 and CDR2: LGHNA, YNFKEQ.

This clonotype was found a few times. CDR3 loop: CASSRGRAYEQYF. CDR3 nucleotide sequence: TGTGCCAGCAGTCGCGGGAGGGCGTACGAGCAGTACTTC. The chain combines TRBV6-1 with TRBJ2-7; TRBD2 matches 9 bases. This CDR3 is built from 13 residues. The germline CDR1 and CDR2 sequences are MNHNS and SASEGT. Germline trimming cut 5 bases from V and 4 bases from J; bases unmatched to any gene: 3.

The rearrangement links TRBV12-3 or TRBV12-4 to TRBJ1-6; TRBD1 agrees at 10 bases. The J segment lost 9 bases and the V segment lost 8 bases, leaving 1 base of the junction unmatched. This CDR3 is built from 12 residues. Written as DNA, the CDR3 is TGTGCCAGCGGGACAGGGGCTTCACCCCTCCACTTT. Protein product: CASGTGASPLHF.

The chain combines TRBV12-3 or TRBV12-4 with TRBJ2-7; 7 bases map to TRBD2. The J segment lost 6 bases and the V segment lost 7 bases, leaving 9 bases of the junction unmatched. CDR3 length: 13 amino acids. CDR3 protein: CASTTGLPREQYF. CDR3 sequence (DNA): TGTGCCAGCACCACGGGACTACCACGCGAGCAGTACTTC.

This clonotype was observed a handful of times. The V and J genes are TRBV7-8 and TRBJ2-7, with TRBD1 matching over 11 bases. V trimming: 0 bases; J trimming: 4 bases; junction bases outside the gene matches: 2. The CDR3 spans 15 residues. Germline assignment: CDR1 SGHVS and CDR2 FQNEAQ. CDR3: CASSLADRGQYEQYF. The DNA of the CDR3 is TGTGCCAGCAGCTTAGCGGACAGGGGGCAATACGAGCAGTACTTC.

This clonotype was counted a single time. Germline is not matched at one junction end, which may reflect a read error. This sequence joins TRBV11-2 and TRBJ1-4, with D uncertain. Germline-derived CDR1 and CDR2 are SGHAT and FQNNGV. This CDR3 is 15 amino acids long. The CDR3 protein is CASSRMGATNKKLFF. The CDR3, as DNA: TGTGCCAGCAGCCGTATGGGAGCAACTAATAAAAAACTGTTTTTT.

Regarding this clonotype: At one end, the junction sequence differs from germline, possibly due to a read error. V is TRBV19 and J is TRBJ1-5; no firm D call. Per germline, CDR1 LNHDA and CDR2 SQIVND (reference sequence). CDR3 length equals 16 residues. DNA of the CDR3: TGTGTCAGTAGTATAGTGTGGCTGCTTAGCAATCAGCCCCAGCATTTT. This sequence encodes CVSSIVWLLSNQPQHF.

V gene TRBV19 combines with J gene TRBJ2-7; possible D gene TRBD2, 7 bases. Germline V gene data show CDR1 as LNHDA and CDR2 as SQIVND (reference sequence). With 6 bases removed from V and 2 bases from J, the gap between germline ends came to 11 bases. The CDR3 totals 13 residues. The CDR3 region has the DNA TGTGCCAGTAGGGGGGGGCCTACCTACGAGCAGTACTTC. Its protein is CASRGGPTYEQYF.

This clonotype showed up just a few times. The chain is built from TRBV4-3 and TRBJ1-5, with a possible D match to TRBD1 (6 bases). The CDR3 runs to 15 residues. The germline CDR1 and CDR2 sequences are LGHNA and YSLEER. V lost 4 bases to trimming and J lost 7 bases, with 17 bases between them. The CDR3: CASSRDLMGGQPQHF. CDR3 sequence (DNA): TGCGCCAGCAGCCGAGATCTTATGGGGGGCCAGCCCCAGCATTTT.

Ten or more counts support this clonotype. The rearrangement uses TRBV29-1 and TRBJ2-2, with D possibly being TRBD1 or TRBD2 (6 bases each). Germline values: CDR1 SQVTM, CDR2 ANQGSEA. V lost 0 bases to trimming and J lost 4 bases, with 9 bases between them. The length of the CDR3 is 14 residues. Here the CDR3 reads CSVEDRGGTGELFF. For the CDR3, the DNA is TGCAGCGTTGAAGACAGGGGAGGCACCGGGGAGCTGTTTTTT.

The chain is built from TRBV7-2 and TRBJ2-1; no definite D call. CDR1 is SGHTA and CDR2 is FQGNSA in the germline V gene. This CDR3 has 14 residues. V was pared by 2 bases and J by 0 bases, with 5 bases between. CDR3 protein: CASSLNPSYNEQFF. CDR3 coding DNA: TGTGCCAGCAGCTTAAACCCCTCCTACAATGAGCAGTTCTTC. Supplemented by reference TRBV7-2 and TRBJ2-1, the full variable domain reads GAGVSQSPSNKVTEKGKDVELRCDPISGHTALYWYRQSLGQGLEFLIYFQGNSAPDKSGLPSDRFSAERTGGSVSTLTIQRTQQEDSAVYLCASSLNPSYNEQFFGPGTRLTVL.

The chain employs TRBV28 and TRBJ2-7; 8 nucleotides match TRBD1. Trimming took 5 bases from V and 7 from J; bases not matched to a gene: 13. Germline V gene sequence: CDR1 MDHEN, CDR2 SYDVKM. The CDR3 runs 15 residues. For the CDR3, the DNA is TGTGCCAGCAGTGCCGGCGGACAGGGAAATCGGGAGCAGTACTTC. Translated: CASSAGGQGNREQYF.

The rearrangement uses TRBV5-1 and TRBJ2-3; the D gene is possibly TRBD2 (6 bases). V lost 0 bases to trimming and J lost 6 bases, with 11 bases between them. Germline CDR1 and CDR2: SGHRS and YFSETQ. The CDR3 length is 14 residues. The CDR3 sequence: CASSLDLAGDTQYF. For the CDR3, the DNA is TGCGCCAGCAGCTTGGATCTGGCGGGGGATACGCAGTATTTT.

The sample holds a few counts of this clonotype. The chain has TRBV20-1 and TRBJ2-1, with D perhaps TRBD1 (5 bases). Germline V lookup: CDR1 DFQATT, CDR2 SNEGSKA (reference sequence). The CDR3 runs 12 residues. The CDR3 bases are TGCAGCTGTCCTAGGGGAAACAATGAGCAGTTCTTC. Its translation: CSCPRGNNEQFF.

The V call is TRBV27, the J call TRBJ2-7; the match to TRBD2 covers 8 bases. Germline V gene lookup returns CDR1 MNHEY and CDR2 SMNVEV (reference sequence). With V trimmed by 5 bases and J by 7 bases, 10 bases remained unmatched. This CDR3 is built from 14 residues. The CDR3 spells CASSRSGGVYEQYF. The CDR3 bases are TGTGCCAGCAGTAGGTCGGGAGGGGTTTATGAGCAGTACTTC.

The genes are TRBV11-2 and TRBJ2-3; 14 bases align to TRBD2. Germline lookup yields CDR1 SGHAT and CDR2 FQNNGV. The CDR3 is 18 residues long. The junction had 10 bases not matched to a gene; V was cut back by 3 bases and J by 5 bases. The CDR3 reads CASSLGGGLAGVGDTQYF. DNA for the CDR3: TGTGCCAGCAGCTTGGGGGGGGGACTAGCGGGAGTGGGAGATACGCAGTATTTT.

This clonotype was seen a few times. J is TRBJ2-5 and V is TRBV4-2, with unresolved D. Germline V gene lookup returns CDR1 LGHNA and CDR2 YNFKEQ. V was pared by 0 bases and J by 3 bases, with 8 bases between. The CDR3 is 14 amino acids. CDR3 loop: CASSQDLTKETQYF. For the CDR3, the DNA is TGTGCCAGCAGCCAAGATCTAACTAAAGAGACCCAGTACTTC.

The rearrangement uses TRBV18 and TRBJ2-6; unclear D gene. Germline V CDR1 and CDR2: KGHSH, LQKENI. Trimming took off 5 bases at V and 0 bases at J, with 2 bases between the two ends. This CDR3 is built from 13 residues. The CDR3 protein is CASSASGANVLTF. CDR3 nucleotides: TGTGCCAGCTCAGCCTCTGGGGCCAACGTCCTGACTTTC.